This TCR beta chain was sequenced in a study of blood T cell repertoires in COVID-19. Study summary: Samples representing acute and convalescent COVID-19 were sourced from the United States, Italy and Spain.

This table comes from immunoSEQ multiplex PCR, and its TCRdb copy is limited to in-frame clones, with some not included. The sample lists under 70,000 clones; about 89% were seen once. Germline values: CDR1 SGHNT, CDR2 YENEEA. Between the trimmed V and J ends, which lost 2 bases and 4 bases, there was a span of 9 bases. The CDR3 is 14 residues long. Sequencing was done on a sample of peripheral blood. The chain is built from TRBV11-3 and TRBJ2-1, with a possible D match to TRBD2 (6 bases). This TCR was recovered from a woman aged 60-75 years with active or convalescent COVID-19. CDR3 protein: CASSLSAGYNEQFF. The CDR3 bases are TGTGCCAGCAGCTTATCGGCGGGGTACAATGAGCAGTTCTTC.